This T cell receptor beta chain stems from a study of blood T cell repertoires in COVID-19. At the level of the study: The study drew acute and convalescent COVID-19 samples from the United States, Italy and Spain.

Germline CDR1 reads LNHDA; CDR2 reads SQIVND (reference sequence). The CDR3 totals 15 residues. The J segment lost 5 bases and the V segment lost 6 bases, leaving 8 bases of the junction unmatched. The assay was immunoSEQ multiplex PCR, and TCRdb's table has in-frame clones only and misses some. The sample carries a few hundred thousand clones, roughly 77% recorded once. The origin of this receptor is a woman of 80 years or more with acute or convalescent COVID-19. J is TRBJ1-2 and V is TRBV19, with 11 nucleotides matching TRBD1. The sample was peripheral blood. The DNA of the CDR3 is TGTGCCAGTAGACTTTCGGGACAGGGGGATTATGGCTACACCTTC. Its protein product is CASRLSGQGDYGYTF. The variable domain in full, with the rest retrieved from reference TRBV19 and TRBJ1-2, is DGGITQSPKYLFRKEGQNVTLSCEQNLNHDAMYWYRQDPGQGLRLIYYSQIVNDFQKGDIAEGYSVSREKKESFPLTVTSAQKNPTAFYLCASRLSGQGDYGYTFGSGTRLTVV.